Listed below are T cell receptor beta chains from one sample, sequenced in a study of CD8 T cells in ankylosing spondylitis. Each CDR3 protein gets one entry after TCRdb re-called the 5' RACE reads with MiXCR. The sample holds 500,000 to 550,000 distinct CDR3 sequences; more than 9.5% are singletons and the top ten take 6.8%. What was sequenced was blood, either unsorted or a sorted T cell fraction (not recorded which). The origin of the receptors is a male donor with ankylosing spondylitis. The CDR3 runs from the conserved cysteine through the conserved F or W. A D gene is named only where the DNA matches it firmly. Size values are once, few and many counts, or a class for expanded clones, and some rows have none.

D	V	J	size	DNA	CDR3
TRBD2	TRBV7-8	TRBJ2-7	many	TGTGCCAGCAGCTTAGGAACCGGACTAGCGGACCCCTACGAGCAGTACTTC	CASSLGTGLADPYEQYF
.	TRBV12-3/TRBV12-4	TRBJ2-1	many	TGTGCCAGCAGTTCAGGAACAGGGTTGGGAGGTGAGCAGTTCTTC	CASSSGTGLGGEQFF
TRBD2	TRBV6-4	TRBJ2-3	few	TGTGCCAGCACCGAGTCCGGGACTAGCGGGCGAGATACGCAGTATTTT	CASTESGTSGRDTQYF
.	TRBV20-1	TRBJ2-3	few	TGCAGTGCCTACTCAACGGGGCCCAGCACAGATACGCAGTATTTT	CSAYSTGPSTDTQYF
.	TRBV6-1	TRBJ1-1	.	TGTGCCAGCAGCGAATACAGGATCGAAGCTTTCTTT	CASSEYRIEAFF
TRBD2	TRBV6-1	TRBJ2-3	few	TGTGCCAGCAGCTCGGGACTAGCGGGTTCGACTAGCACAGATACGCAGTATTTT	CASSSGLAGSTSTDTQYF
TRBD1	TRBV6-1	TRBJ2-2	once	TGTGCCAGTCGAGACACCGGGACAGGGAGGACCGGGGAGCTGTTTTTT	CASRDTGTGRTGELFF
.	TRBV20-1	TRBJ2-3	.	TGCAGTTGGGCGAGGGGGGCTAGCACAGATACGCAGTATTTT	CSWARGASTDTQYF
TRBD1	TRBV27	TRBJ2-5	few	TGTGCCAGCTGGACAGGGGAGCAAGAGACCCAGTACTTC	CASWTGEQETQYF
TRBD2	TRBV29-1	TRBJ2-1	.	TGCAGCGTCCCTACGGGGGCTAGCGGGAGGTATGAGCAGTTCTTC	CSVPTGASGRYEQFF
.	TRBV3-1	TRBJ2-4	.	TGTGCCAGCAGCCAGATGGCGGGAGCCAAAAACATTCAGTACTTC	CASSQMAGAKNIQYF
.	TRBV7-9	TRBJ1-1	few	TGTGCCAGCAGCTTTTTGTACACTGAAGCTTTCTTT	CASSFLYTEAFF
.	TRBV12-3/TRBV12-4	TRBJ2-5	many	TGTGCCAGCACCCTTGGGCTTGTTGAGACCCAGTACTTC	CASTLGLVETQYF
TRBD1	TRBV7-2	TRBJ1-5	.	TGTGCCAGCAGCCGAGTGACAGGGAGCAATCAGCCCCAGCATTTT	CASSRVTGSNQPQHF
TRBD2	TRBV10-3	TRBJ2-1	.	TGTGCCATCAGTGAAACGGGACTAGCGGGAGGCAATGAGCAGTTCTTC	CAISETGLAGGNEQFF
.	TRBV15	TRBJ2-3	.	TGTGCCACCAGCAGAGATTATGGGACAACCAACGGAGATACGCAGTATTTT	CATSRDYGTTNGDTQYF
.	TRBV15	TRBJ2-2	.	TGTGCCACCAATCACCCCAGCGAGAGGGCTACCGGGGAGCTGTTTTTT	CATNHPSERATGELFF
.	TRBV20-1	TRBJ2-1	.	TGCAGTGCTAGTGAATTAGGTTACAATGAGCAGTTCTTC	CSASELGYNEQFF
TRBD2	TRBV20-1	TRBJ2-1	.	TGCAGTGCTTCCCTGGTCGCGGGAGGGAATGAGCAGTTCTTC	CSASLVAGGNEQFF
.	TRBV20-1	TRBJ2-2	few	TGCAGTGCTAGAGATAGTAGTCAGGGAGGTACCGGGGAGCTGTTTTTT	CSARDSSQGGTGELFF
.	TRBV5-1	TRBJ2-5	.	TGCGCCAGCAGCGAGGGGCTGGGAATCGGGCAAGAGACCCAGTACTTC	CASSEGLGIGQETQYF
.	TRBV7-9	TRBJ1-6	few	TGTGCCAGCAGCTTAGATTCGGGGGTGAGACCCCTCCACTTT	CASSLDSGVRPLHF
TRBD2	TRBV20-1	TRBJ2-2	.	TGCAGTGCTAGGAGGGACTACTACACCGGGGAGCTGTTTTTT	CSARRDYYTGELFF
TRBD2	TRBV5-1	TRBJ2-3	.	TGCGCCAGCAGCTTATTCCCACTAGCGGGAGGGCACGGCCTCACAGATACGCAGTATTTT	CASSLFPLAGGHGLTDTQYF
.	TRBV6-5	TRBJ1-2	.	TGTGCCAGCAGTTCCCTCGCGGGCGACTATGGCTACACCTTC	CASSSLAGDYGYTF
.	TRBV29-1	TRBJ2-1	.	TGCAGTTCCTCGGGGGCAATCTACAATGAGCAGTTCTTC	CSSSGAIYNEQFF
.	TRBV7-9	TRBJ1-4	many	TGTGCCAGCAGCTTAGCCAGACGTGCAACTAATGAAAAACTGTTTTTT	CASSLARRATNEKLFF
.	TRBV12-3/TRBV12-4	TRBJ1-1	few	TGTGCCAGCAGTTTCTCAGGGGCTGAAGCTTTCTTT	CASSFSGAEAFF
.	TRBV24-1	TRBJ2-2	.	TGTGCCACCAGTGATTTCATGAACACCGGGGAGCTGTTTTTT	CATSDFMNTGELFF
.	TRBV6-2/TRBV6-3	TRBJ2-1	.	TGTGCCAGCAGTTATCGAGTTCGGTACAATGAGCAGTTCTTC	CASSYRVRYNEQFF
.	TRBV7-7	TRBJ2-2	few	TGTGCCAGCAGCTCCTCAAGGACCGCGAACACCGGGGAGCTGTTTTTT	CASSSSRTANTGELFF
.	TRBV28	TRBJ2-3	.	TGTGCCAGCAGGAACCCCGGGACAGATACGCAGTATTTT	CASRNPGTDTQYF
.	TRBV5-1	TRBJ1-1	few	TGCGCCAGCAGCTTGGAAACAGGGATCACTGAAGCTTTCTTT	CASSLETGITEAFF
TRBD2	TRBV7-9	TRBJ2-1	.	TGTGCCAGCAGCTTGGGGGGAGGGGAGGGAGAGCAGTTCTTC	CASSLGGGEGEQFF